This T cell receptor beta chain was identified during a study of Graves' ophthalmopathy and Graves' hyperthyroidism. Study overall: Investigators collected peripheral blood at initial diagnosis, before any treatment was given.

TCR beta CDR3 amplification used RNA transcripts. HTBI primers primed a first-round RT-PCR, and a second-round multiplex PCR followed. TCRdb reanalysed the multiplex PCR reads using MiXCR and keeps one entry per CDR3 protein. The data show 200,000 to 250,000 distinct CDR3 sequences, roughly 21% seen once. Ophthalmopathy-affected donors exhibited moderate-to-severe activity, CAS ≥3, NOSPECS ≥4, and duration under 3 months. Pregnancy or lactation, uncontrolled infections and other autoimmune diseases were grounds for excluding patients. PBMCs stemmed from 7.5 to 10 ml of fresh peripheral blood. Germline V gives CDR1 SNHLY, CDR2 FYNNEI. There are 15 residues in the CDR3. The V end was cut by 3 bases, the J end by 0 bases, with 10 bases between.

The sample comprised peripheral blood. The clonotype was recovered from a woman aged 45-59 years with Graves' ophthalmopathy. The J gene is TRBJ2-3, the V gene TRBV2, with a weak D call TRBD2 (5 bases). This CDR3 reads CASSDGETSTDTQYF. DNA for the CDR3: TGTGCCAGCAGTGACGGGGAGACTAGCACAGATACGCAGTATTTT.